The 23 T cell receptor beta chains presented below share a single source sample, sequenced in a study of tumor-infiltrating lymphocytes in primary liver carcinoma. RNA was extracted from whole blood without cell sorting, alongside germline DNA. The input was approximately 500 ng total RNA; TCR beta cDNA was made from it with a constant-region primer. ARM-PCR was slightly modified, and three nested multiplex PCR rounds with it gave rise to the TCR beta libraries. TRBV1-TRBV30 forward and Cbeta reverse primers drove the first two roughly 10-cycle rounds. MiXCR, run by TCRdb on the multiplex PCR reads, gives a single entry per CDR3 protein. The sample includes some 180,000 distinct CDR3 sequences, around 60% of them seen just once. Source material: peripheral blood. Receptors originate from a man aged 35-49 years with primary liver carcinoma and hepatitis B virus infection.

Comment on this clonotype: The junction departs from germline at one end; a sequencing error may be responsible. The CDR3 DNA reads as TGTGCCAGCAGATTAGGGGCCCGGGAGCTGTTTTTT. This encodes CASRLGARELFF. V usage is TRBV13 and J usage is TRBJ2-2, with D possibly being TRBD1 (5 bases). Germline V gives CDR1 PRHDT, CDR2 FYEKMQ (reference sequence). The CDR3 covers 12 residues.

As concerns this clonotype: This may be a read error, as it is one base from a much larger clone. The chain couples TRBV7-8 to TRBJ2-7; D is tentatively TRBD1 or TRBD2 (5 bases each). The CDR3 is 14 amino acids. CDR1 and CDR2 from the germline V gene are SGHVS and FQNEAQ. The CDR3 DNA sequence: TGTGCCAGCAGCTTAGGGGGGTCCGACTACGTGCAGTACTTC. It translates to CASSLGGSDYVQYF.

CDR3 sequence: CASSYGRVNEQFF. CDR3 coding DNA: TGTGCCAGCAGTTACGGCCGGGTCAATGAGCAGTTCTTC. The rearrangement joins TRBV6-5 to TRBJ2-1; D is unclear. The CDR3 contains 13 residues. The V end was cut by 2 bases, the J end by 6 bases, with 8 bases between. Looked up from germline, CDR1 is MNHEY and CDR2 is SVGAGI.

This clonotype was picked up one time. One end of the junction does not line up with germline, which may come from a read error. The V gene is TRBV12-3 or TRBV12-4, the J gene TRBJ1-1; TRBD1 is a possible D gene (5 bases). CDR3 size: 13 residues. The CDR3 nucleotides are TGTGCCGGCAGTTTTCAGGGAGCAACTGAAGCTTTCTTT. It is translated as CAGSFQGATEAFF.

This clonotype was observed many times. The chain has TRBV12-3 or TRBV12-4 and TRBJ2-7; TRBD1 matches at 7 bases. The CDR3 loop spans 13 amino acids. Trimming cost V 3 bases and J 3 bases; bases outside gene matches: 2. CDR3 region: CASSLGQNYEQYF. The CDR3 DNA is TGTGCCAGCAGTTTGGGACAGAACTACGAGCAGTACTTC.

This clonotype was found once. The conserved final phenylalanine or tryptophan is absent from the CDR3, which likely points to a read error. No DNA is shown, since the ends of the CDR3 on it are uncertain; the CDR3 is the one TCRdb lists. This chain joins TRBV11-1 and TRBJ2-2. The CDR3 extends over 15 residues, inclusive of both ends. Germline V gene sequence: CDR1 SGHAT, CDR2 FQDESV (reference sequence). CDR3: CASSLVSANTGELFS.

The CDR3 region has the DNA TGTGCCAGCAGTGGTCTTGGGCCATTTAAGAATGAGCAGTTCTTC. Translation gives CASSGLGPFKNEQFF. The chain joins TRBV6-1 to TRBJ2-1; D is ambiguous. In germline, CDR1 is MNHNS, CDR2 SASEGT. The ends were cut back, 4 bases at V and 7 bases at J, with 17 bases in the middle. There are 15 residues in the CDR3.

There are a few counts of this clonotype. The genes are TRBV12-3 or TRBV12-4 and TRBJ1-1; 7 nucleotides agree with TRBD1. The CDR3 contains 12 residues. The ends lost 6 bases at V and 11 bases at J; junction bases unmatched: 9. The CDR3 bases are TGTGCCAGCAGGGGGACAGACACCGACGCTTTCTTT. Encoded protein: CASRGTDTDAFF.

The chain has TRBV12-3 or TRBV12-4 and TRBJ2-2; D is perhaps TRBD1 (6 bases). The CDR3 runs 13 residues. The V end was cut by 6 bases, the J end by 5 bases, with 10 bases between. CDR3 DNA: TGTGCCAGCAGATCAGGGGCTACCGGGGAGCTGTTTTTT. This encodes CASRSGATGELFF.

This clonotype was counted between two and nine times. The V gene is TRBV28, the J gene TRBJ2-1; D might be TRBD2 (6 bases). This CDR3 region has 14 residues. Germline V lookup: CDR1 MDHEN, CDR2 SYDVKM. With 3 bases removed from V and 6 bases from J, the gap between germline ends came to 12 bases. CDR3 loop: CASSFTGRGNEQFF. The CDR3 DNA reads TGTGCCAGCAGTTTTACCGGGAGAGGCAATGAGCAGTTCTTC.

This rearrangement joins TRBV29-1 to TRBJ2-2; 7 bases fit TRBD2. There are 15 residues in the CDR3. CDR1 is SQVTM, CDR2 ANQGSEA, per germline. V gave up 6 bases and J gave up 4 bases; unmatched junction bases: 11. The CDR3 is CSVMTAGDVTGELFF. The CDR3 nucleotides read TGCAGCGTCATGACGGCGGGAGACGTCACCGGGGAGCTGTTTTTT.

Remarks on this clonotype: Mismatch with germline at one junction end may stem from a read error. The chain combines TRBV29-1 with TRBJ2-5, with D tentatively TRBD1 (6 bases). The CDR3 spans 13 residues. Germline V CDR1 and CDR2: SQVTM, ANQGSEA. The CDR3 protein is CSGYRVIGETHYF. CDR3 bases: TGCAGCGGGTACAGGGTTATCGGAGAGACCCATTACTTC.

Comment on this clonotype: One end of the junction varies from germline; a read error may be responsible. The chain combines TRBV6-1 with TRBJ2-7, with D perhaps matching TRBD1 (6 bases). Germline V gene lookup returns CDR1 MNHNS and CDR2 SASEGT. This CDR3 has 12 amino acids. The CDR3 DNA sequence: TGTGCCAACAGTTCACAGGGATACGAGCAGTACTTC. Translated: CANSSQGYEQYF.

As for this clonotype: A much larger clone differs by one base, so this may be a read error. The chain uses TRBV11-2 and TRBJ2-7; no definite D call. The CDR3 consists of 15 residues. Trimming took 3 bases from V and 1 from J, leaving 13 bases between them. Germline loops: CDR1 SGHAT, CDR2 FQNNGV. CDR3 region: CASSFRAGPSYEQYF. CDR3 bases: TGTGCCAGCAGCTTTCGGGCTGGCCCTTCCTACGAGCAGTACTTC. Filled out from reference TRBV11-2 and TRBJ2-7, the complete variable domain reads EAGVAQSPRYKIIEKRQSVAFWCNPISGHATLYWYQQILGQGPKLLIQFQNNGVVDDSQLPKDRFSAERLKGVDSTLKIQPAKLEDSAVYLCASSFRAGPSYEQYFGPGTRLTVT.

This rearrangement joins TRBV10-3 to TRBJ1-2; maybe TRBD1 (5 bases). Trimming took off 7 bases at V and 7 bases at J, with 19 bases between the two ends. This CDR3 contains 14 residues. The germline V gene has CDR1 ENHRY and CDR2 SYGVKD. The CDR3 spells CAINGAQRSAGYTF. CDR3 DNA sequence: TGTGCCATCAATGGGGCTCAGCGGAGCGCTGGCTACACCTTC.

With respect to this clonotype: It is likely a read error, because the conserved phenylalanine at the end of the CDR3 is missing. The chain links TRBV7-9 to TRBJ2-5; no definite D call. The germline V gene encodes CDR1 SEHNR and CDR2 FQNEAQ (reference sequence). This CDR3 comprises 15 residues. The V end lost 0 bases, the J end lost 1 base, and 9 bases lay between the germline ends. The CDR3 region is CASSLALGFQETQYL. DNA for the CDR3: TGTGCCAGCAGCTTAGCCCTAGGTTTCCAAGAGACCCAGTACTTA.

A few counts support this clonotype. V gene TRBV29-1 combines with J gene TRBJ1-1, with D maybe TRBD1 (6 bases). This CDR3 spans 13 amino acids. V lost 7 bases and J lost 3, with 15 bases in between. From germline, CDR1 is SQVTM and CDR2 ANQGSEA. The CDR3, as DNA: TGCAGCGCTATGAGGGGGGGGGACACTGAAGCTTTCTTT. Translation: CSAMRGGDTEAFF.

With regard to this clonotype: A junction end diverges from the germline sequence, so it may reflect a read error. The V call is TRBV12-3 or TRBV12-4, the J call TRBJ1-2, with TRBD1 identical over 10 bases. The CDR3 contains 17 residues. The CDR3 bases are TGTCCCAGCAGTCCGTGGACAGGGGGTTTGGCAAACTATGGCTACACCTTC. This gives the protein CPSSPWTGGLANYGYTF.

The rearrangement joins TRBV12-3 or TRBV12-4 to TRBJ1-2; 7 bases align to TRBD1. With V trimmed by 7 bases and J by 1 base, 12 bases remained unmatched. CDR3 length: 16 amino acids. The CDR3 spells CASTPYSGTDNYGYTF. The CDR3 coding sequence is TGTGCCAGCACTCCTTATAGTGGGACAGATAACTATGGCTACACCTTC.

Concerning this clonotype: A much larger clone lies a single base off, so this may be a read error. The chain is built from TRBV12-3 or TRBV12-4 and TRBJ1-6, with D tentatively TRBD1 (5 bases). The CDR3 has 17 amino acids. With 2 bases removed from V and 0 bases from J, the gap between germline ends came to 11 bases. The CDR3 spells CASSLRQPSSYNSPLHF. CDR3 nucleotides: TGTGCCAGCAGTTTAAGACAGCCTAGCTCCTATAATTCACCCCTCCACTTT.

V and J are TRBV6-1 and TRBJ2-7; TRBD1 aligns across 7 bases. Germline assignment: CDR1 MNHNS and CDR2 SASEGT. The length of the CDR3 is 13 residues. Germline trimming cut 5 bases from V and 3 bases from J; bases unmatched to any gene: 4. CDR3 protein: CASSRDRIYEQYF. Written as DNA, the CDR3 is TGTGCCAGCAGTCGGGACAGAATCTACGAGCAGTACTTC.

The rearrangement links TRBV12-3 or TRBV12-4 to TRBJ2-3, with 10 nucleotides matching TRBD1. This CDR3 has 16 amino acids. V trimming: 5 bases; J trimming: 0 bases; junction bases outside the gene matches: 5. The CDR3 coding sequence is TGTGCCAGCAGTCGTCGACAGGGGGCAAGCACAGATACGCAGTATTTT. Translation: CASSRRQGASTDTQYF.

This clonotype was recorded at least ten times. The chain joins TRBV11-2 to TRBJ2-7, with a tentative D call TRBD1 (5 bases). The CDR3 runs 12 residues. V dropped 7 bases and J dropped 5 bases, with 12 bases sitting between them. The germline V gene has CDR1 SGHAT and CDR2 FQNNGV. In DNA form, the CDR3 reads TGTGCCAGCACCCCCAGGGCACACGAGCAGTACTTC. This encodes CASTPRAHEQYF.